Given below is one TCR beta chain in context. Its antigen is not known. Germline values: CDR1 MNHNY, CDR2 SVGAGI (reference sequence). Trimming pared 6 bases from V and 0 bases from J, leaving 8 bases between. CDR3 length: 14 residues. This sample is part of a study of cytomegalovirus exposure and HLA in healthy donors. PCR used 60 Vbeta primers and 13 Jbeta primers. Authors' methods: An analysis performed later counted 74 million or so unique TCR beta chains (roughly 9.9 million of them shared). Sequenced by immunoSEQ multiplex PCR; TCRdb stores in-frame clones only, minus some. V, J and clone size derive from that table, while D and trimming were established from the DNA sequence. The data contain over 150,000 clones, around 81% of them singletons. Study-level points and caveats: Prior analysis indicated that the majority of TCR beta V segments exhibited productivity approximately 90% or approximately 30% of the time.

The chain has TRBV6-6 and TRBJ1-4; weak D call: TRBD1 (5 bases). The TCR comes from a woman aged 45-65 years in good health and CMV-seronegative. Sequenced input: PBMCs. CDR3 bases: TGTGCCAGCAGCGACAGAGCAACTAATGAAAAACTGTTTTTT. Translating it yields CASSDRATNEKLFF.